This TCR beta chain was profiled in a study of T-cell memory formation after mild COVID-19. As concerns this clonotype: The antigen remains undetermined.

Overall study findings and caveats: Some responding clones appeared in pre-infection memory, suggesting cross-reactive memory joined. Whether second-wave clones peaking at day 37 were SARS-CoV-2 specific went unconfirmed.

Germline V lookup: CDR1 ENHRY, CDR2 SYGVKD. The V end was cut by 4 bases, the J end by 6 bases, with 19 bases between. This CDR3 is 15 amino acids long. MiXCR, run by TCRdb on the 5' RACE reads, gives a single entry per CDR3 protein. The sample contains 300,000 to 400,000 distinct CDR3 sequences, 15% of which appear only once. This chain links TRBV10-3 with TRBJ2-7, with D tentatively TRBD2 (6 bases). The sequence came from a man in his late teens or twenties who had mild COVID-19 (a few samples of this study predate the infection). Cell type and time point are not known. Sequenced input: PBMCs or a T cell subset sorted from them (not recorded which). The CDR3 loop is CAISVGPSAGSEQYV. The CDR3 DNA sequence: TGTGCCATCAGTGTAGGGCCATCCGCGGGAAGCGAGCAGTACGTC.